This is a list of T cell receptor beta chains from one sample in a study of blood T cells in healthy people across ages. TCRdb reprocessed the 5' RACE reads with MiXCR, giving one entry per CDR3 protein. The sample includes hundreds of thousands of distinct CDR3 sequences, nearly 60% of them seen just once. The specimen sequenced was blood. The origin of the receptors is a man aged 30 to 45 in good health. Each CDR3 is given with its conserved first and last residue. Fields, in order: J gene, V gene, clone size, D gene, CDR3 protein, CDR3 DNA. The D gene is left open where the match is weak. The listing skips clone size in some rows; elsewhere it reads once, few, many or a size class.

>TRBJ2-7|TRBV20-1|NA|TRBD1
CSATETGRFYEQYF
TGCAGTGCAACAGAGACAGGGAGATTTTACGAGCAGTACTTC
>TRBJ2-1|TRBV11-2|NA|TRBD1
CASSLGTGGHEQFF
TGTGCCAGCAGCTTGGGGACAGGCGGTCATGAGCAGTTCTTC
>TRBJ2-5|TRBV4-2|NA|TRBD2
CASSQEGSGGSQETQYF
TGTGCCAGCAGCCAAGAAGGAAGCGGGGGGTCCCAAGAGACCCAGTACTTC
>TRBJ2-2|TRBV11-2|NA|NA
CASSLALVSGELFF
TGTGCCAGCAGCTTAGCCTTAGTTTCCGGGGAGCTGTTTTTT
>TRBJ2-3|TRBV7-9|NA|TRBD2
CASSRPIAGGTDTQYF
TGTGCCAGCAGCCGCCCAATAGCGGGAGGCACAGATACGCAGTATTTT
>TRBJ1-4|TRBV6-5|NA|NA
CASSYLGTRGEKLFF
TGTGCCAGCAGCTACCTCGGGACACGTGGGGAAAAACTGTTTTTT
>TRBJ1-5|TRBV7-8|NA|NA
CASSLSMGGFSNQPQHF
TGTGCCAGCAGCTTATCAATGGGGGGATTTAGCAATCAGCCCCAGCATTTT
>TRBJ2-5|TRBV7-8|NA|NA
CASSSNSVPSGTQYF
TGTGCCAGCAGCTCGAACTCGGTCCCCAGTGGGACCCAGTACTTC
>TRBJ2-7|TRBV5-1|few|NA
CASSLSGSATVHEQYF
TGCGCCAGCAGCTTGTCGGGCTCAGCAACCGTCCACGAGCAGTACTTC
>TRBJ2-5|TRBV18|NA|NA
CASSPLGGAGIQETQYF
TGTGCCAGCTCACCACTCGGCGGCGCCGGGATCCAAGAGACCCAGTACTTC
>TRBJ1-5|TRBV30|NA|NA
CAWRGQPQHF
TGTGCCTGGCGGGGGCAGCCCCAGCATTTT
>TRBJ2-5|TRBV20-1|few|TRBD1
CSARDFRGQFQETQYF
TGCAGCGCTAGAGATTTCAGGGGACAGTTCCAAGAGACCCAGTACTTC
>TRBJ2-1|TRBV4-2|NA|NA
CASFGGRMDQLSRNEQFF
TGTGCCAGCTTTGGGGGCAGGATGGATCAATTATCCCGTAATGAGCAGTTCTTC
>TRBJ1-2|TRBV5-1|NA|TRBD1
CASSESGTGGMDYGYTF
TGCGCCAGCAGCGAATCCGGGACAGGGGGCATGGACTATGGCTACACCTTC
>TRBJ2-7|TRBV4-3|NA|NA
CASSLQVDRASYEQYF
TGCGCCAGCAGCCTCCAGGTAGACAGAGCCTCCTACGAGCAGTACTTC
>TRBJ1-4|TRBV20-1|NA|NA
CSARLGVVNEKLFF
TGCAGTGCCCGACTAGGAGTCGTCAATGAAAAACTGTTTTTT
>TRBJ2-1|TRBV20-1|few|NA
CSARSAEGYNEQFF
TGCAGTGCTAGGTCAGCGGAGGGCTACAATGAGCAGTTCTTC
>TRBJ1-4|TRBV12-3/TRBV12-4|once|NA
CASSAGTRNEKLFF
TGTGCCAGCAGCGCCGGGACCCGTAATGAAAAACTGTTTTTT
>TRBJ1-5|TRBV20-1|NA|TRBD1
CSARTTGSGNQPQHF
TGCAGTGCTAGAACGACAGGGTCGGGCAATCAGCCCCAGCATTTT
>TRBJ1-2|TRBV6-5|NA|NA
CASRANRATHYGYTF
TGTGCCAGCAGGGCCAACAGGGCCACGCACTATGGCTACACCTTC
>TRBJ2-7|TRBV4-1|NA|TRBD2
CASSQDRKAGGLSSYEQYF
TGCGCCAGCAGCCAAGATCGCAAAGCGGGGGGACTTAGCTCCTACGAGCAGTACTTC
>TRBJ2-5|TRBV7-9|few|NA
CASSLAESQETQYF
TGTGCCAGCAGCTTAGCGGAATCTCAAGAGACCCAGTACTTC
>TRBJ2-7|TRBV7-2|NA|TRBD2
CASSLRLAGPSSYNEQYF
TGTGCCAGCAGCCTTAGATTAGCGGGGCCCAGCTCCTACAATGAGCAGTACTTC
>TRBJ2-1|TRBV7-3|NA|NA
CASSFDYSNEQFF
TGTGCCAGCAGCTTCGACTATTCCAATGAGCAGTTCTTC
>TRBJ1-2|TRBV7-9|NA|NA
CASSSLKGANYGYTF
TGTGCCAGCAGCTCCCTGAAGGGTGCTAACTATGGCTACACCTTC
>TRBJ2-5|TRBV28|NA|NA
CASSLWTGRETQYF
TGTGCCAGCAGTTTATGGACCGGGCGGGAGACCCAGTACTTC
>TRBJ2-1|TRBV7-9|NA|NA
CASSFFRTAYNEQFF
TGTGCCAGCAGCTTTTTTCGAACGGCCTACAATGAGCAGTTCTTC
>TRBJ2-1|TRBV5-1|NA|NA
CASRRAGYNEQFF
TGCGCCAGCAGACGAGCGGGCTACAATGAGCAGTTCTTC
>TRBJ1-1|TRBV6-5|many|TRBD1
CASSSQGMYAFF
TGTGCCAGCAGTTCACAGGGGATGTACGCTTTCTTT
>TRBJ2-7|TRBV5-1|NA|NA
CASSAPDSYEQYF
TGCGCCAGCAGCGCCCCTGACAGCTACGAGCAGTACTTC
>TRBJ1-2|TRBV20-1|few|TRBD1
CSARPSFRGYGYTF
TGCAGTGCTAGACCTAGCTTCAGGGGGTATGGCTACACCTTC
>TRBJ2-2|TRBV7-9|NA|NA
CASSLNRDGELFF
TGTGCCAGCAGCTTAAACAGGGACGGGGAGCTGTTTTTT
>TRBJ2-1|TRBV28|many|NA
CASSLRDYEQFF
TGTGCCAGCAGTTTACGAGATTATGAGCAGTTCTTC
>TRBJ1-4|TRBV7-9|NA|TRBD1
CASSLSDRGPTNEKLFF
TGTGCCAGCAGCTTGTCCGACAGGGGTCCAACTAATGAAAAACTGTTTTTT
>TRBJ2-5|TRBV20-1|NA|TRBD2
CSASSSGVWGQETQYF
TGCAGTGCTAGTTCTAGCGGGGTATGGGGCCAAGAGACCCAGTACTTC
>TRBJ1-1|TRBV20-1|NA|NA
CSARKAGQALMNTEAFF
TGCAGTGCTAGAAAGGCCGGTCAGGCCCTTATGAACACTGAAGCTTTCTTT
>TRBJ2-5|TRBV4-2|NA|TRBD2
CASSPLTGGPQQTQYF
TGTGCCAGCAGCCCTTTAACGGGAGGCCCTCAACAGACCCAGTACTTC
>TRBJ1-2|TRBV27|once|NA
CASSLSGGWGYTF
TGTGCCAGCAGTTTATCGGGTGGTTGGGGCTACACCTTC
>TRBJ2-3|TRBV6-2/TRBV6-3|NA|NA
CASSYFVLEPDTQYF
TGTGCCAGCAGTTATTTTGTACTAGAACCAGATACGCAGTATTTT
>TRBJ2-1|TRBV20-1|few|TRBD2
CSALWAGLAGVKEQFF
TGCAGTGCTCTTTGGGCAGGACTAGCGGGAGTTAAGGAGCAGTTCTTC
>TRBJ1-6|TRBV28|few|NA
CASSVEGNSPLHF
TGTGCCAGCAGTGTGGAAGGGAATTCACCCCTCCACTTT
>TRBJ2-7|TRBV7-2|NA|TRBD1
CASGPGQGSGQYF
TGTGCCAGCGGACCGGGACAGGGGAGCGGGCAGTACTTC